The 3 T cell receptor beta chains reported below all come from one sample, sequenced in a study of cytomegalovirus exposure and HLA in healthy donors. The PCR ran on 60 Vbeta and 13 Jbeta primers. Data came from immunoSEQ multiplex PCR; TCRdb stores just in-frame clones and leaves some out. The table includes fewer than 250,000 clones, 70% to 75% detected once. Sample: PBMCs. These receptor sequences come from a man younger than 40 in good health and CMV-seropositive.

This clone was detected a few times. This chain links TRBV27 with TRBJ2-7; TRBD1 matches at 7 bases. After removal of 6 bases from V and 0 bases from J, the junction contained 5 bases not matched to a gene. Germline V gene lookup returns CDR1 MNHEY and CDR2 SMNVEV (reference sequence). This CDR3 region has 14 residues. The DNA for the CDR3 is TGTGCCAGCAGACTACAGGGGAACTCCTACGAGCAGTACTTC. As protein: CASRLQGNSYEQYF.

The chain recombines TRBV7-2 with TRBJ1-4, with a tentative D call TRBD1 (6 bases). CDR1 is SGHTA, CDR2 FQGNSA, per germline. The V end lost 5 bases, the J end lost 7 bases, and 14 bases lay between the germline ends. This CDR3 spans 14 amino acids. Written as DNA, the CDR3 is TGTGCCAGCAGCACGCGGGAGGGGGGTGAAAAACTGTTTTTT. Its protein product is CASSTREGGEKLFF. Filled out from reference TRBV7-2 and TRBJ1-4, the complete variable domain reads GAGVSQSPSNKVTEKGKDVELRCDPISGHTALYWYRQSLGQGLEFLIYFQGNSAPDKSGLPSDRFSAERTGGSVSTLTIQRTQQEDSAVYLCASSTREGGEKLFFGSGTQLSVL.

This clone was seen a few times. This chain uses TRBV30 with TRBJ1-3; TRBD1 aligns across 7 bases. The V gene end was trimmed by 8 bases and the J gene end by 4 bases; junction bases not matched to a gene: 11. In germline, CDR1 is GTSNPN, CDR2 SVGIG (reference sequence). The CDR3 covers 14 residues. The CDR3 bases are TGTGCCGCAAAGGGACAGCGGGCCGGAAACACCATATATTTT. Its translation: CAAKGQRAGNTIYF. Using reference TRBV30 and TRBJ1-3 for the parts outside the CDR3, the full variable domain is SQTIHQWPATLVQPVGSPLSLECTVEGTSNPNLYWYRQAAGRGLQLLFYSVGIGQISSEVPQNLSASRPQDRQFILSSKKLLLSDSGFYLCAAKGQRAGNTIYFGEGSWLTVV.